This TCR beta chain stems from a study of blood T cell repertoires in COVID-19. Libraries were prepared by immunoSEQ multiplex PCR; TCRdb keeps only in-frame clonotypes and omits some of them. In the table there are about 170,000 clones, 70% to 90% of which are singletons. With 5 bases clipped from V and 6 bases from J, the junction kept 12 bases outside the gene matches. The germline V gene has CDR1 SGHKS and CDR2 YYEKEE (reference sequence). The CDR3 runs 15 residues. This clone showed up just once. The sequencing input was PBMCs or T cells enriched from blood (not recorded which). The V gene is TRBV5-5, the J gene TRBJ2-3, with 7 bases lining up with TRBD1. The clonotype originates from a woman between 50 and 59 years old who had recovered from COVID-19. The CDR3 reads CASSMGIPTGDTQYF. The CDR3, as DNA: TGTGCCAGCAGTATGGGGATTCCGACAGGGGATACGCAGTATTTT.